The 9 T cell receptor beta chains presented below share a single source sample, sequenced in a study of shared clonotypes between healthy human individuals. Profiled with immunoSEQ multiplex PCR; TCRdb holds only in-frame clones, not every one. The profile shows about 980,000 clones, approximately 80% of them singletons. Sequenced material: memory CD4+ T cells sorted from blood. Subset meaning: CD45RA-negative fraction. These receptors were collected from a man between 18 and 29 years old in good health.

The chain couples TRBV19 to TRBJ2-3; D call uncertain. Trimming pared 6 bases from V and 6 bases from J, leaving 13 bases between. Germline lookup yields CDR1 LNHDA and CDR2 SQIVND (reference sequence). The CDR3 extends over 13 amino acids. The CDR3 spells CASRPSQVDTQYF. CDR3 sequence (DNA): TGTGCCAGTAGGCCTAGTCAGGTGGATACGCAGTATTTT.

The chain recombines TRBV6-4 with TRBJ2-1, with TRBD2 matching over 7 bases. Germline V CDR1 and CDR2: MRHNA, SNTAGT. J was trimmed by 7 bases and V by 0 bases; bases with no gene match: 9. There are 16 residues in the CDR3. DNA of the CDR3: TGTGCCAGCAGTGACTCGTACGCGGGAGTAGGGAATGAGCAGTTCTTC. Protein sequence: CASSDSYAGVGNEQFF.

At least ten counts were recorded for this clone. V gene TRBV10-1 combines with J gene TRBJ2-7, with 7 bases identical to TRBD1. The germline gives CDR1 WNHNN, CDR2 SYGVQD (reference sequence). The CDR3 runs to 14 residues. Trimming took 7 bases from V and 3 from J; bases not matched to a gene: 9. The CDR3: CASNDRQGLYEQYF. The CDR3 DNA follows: TGCGCCAGCAATGACCGACAGGGTCTCTACGAGCAGTACTTC.

This clone was counted only a few times. The chain employs TRBV7-2 and TRBJ2-2, with 12 bases that match TRBD2. CDR1 and CDR2 from the germline V gene are SGHTA and FQGNSA. V lost 5 bases, J lost 6 bases, and 10 bases stayed unmatched. CDR3 length equals 17 residues. CDR3 region: CASSPGSSGRASGELFF. Written as DNA, the CDR3 is TGTGCCAGCAGCCCCGGGTCTAGCGGGAGGGCCTCCGGGGAGCTGTTTTTT.

V and J are TRBV7-2 and TRBJ2-7, with a tentative D call TRBD2 (6 bases). Trimming took 1 base from V and 5 from J, leaving 15 bases between them. The CDR3 totals 15 residues. Germline-derived CDR1 and CDR2 are SGHTA and FQGNSA. The CDR3 loop reads CASSLVYGSNNEQYF. The CDR3 DNA sequence: TGTGCCAGCAGCTTAGTTTACGGGAGTAACAACGAGCAGTACTTC. Drawing the rest from reference TRBV7-2 and TRBJ2-7, the complete variable domain is GAGVSQSPSNKVTEKGKDVELRCDPISGHTALYWYRQSLGQGLEFLIYFQGNSAPDKSGLPSDRFSAERTGGSVSTLTIQRTQQEDSAVYLCASSLVYGSNNEQYFGPGTRLTVT.

The chain recombines TRBV28 with TRBJ1-2, with D tentatively TRBD1 (6 bases). The germline V gene encodes CDR1 MDHEN and CDR2 SYDVKM. Trimming took 5 bases from V and 6 from J, leaving 19 bases between them. This CDR3 is 15 amino acids long. The CDR3 DNA sequence: TGTGCCAGCAGTACCGACCGAGGGGGGGCGAATGGCTACACCTTC. It is translated as CASSTDRGGANGYTF.

The genes are TRBV4-2 and TRBJ2-3; TRBD2 matches at 11 bases. The J segment lost 5 bases and the V segment lost 4 bases, leaving 14 bases of the junction unmatched. This CDR3 is 18 amino acids long. The germline V gene encodes CDR1 LGHNA and CDR2 YNFKEQ. The CDR3 coding sequence is TGTGCCAGCAGCCCCCCGCGTACCTTAGCGGGGGGGGTAGATACGCAGTATTTT. Translation: CASSPPRTLAGGVDTQYF.

In this sample, this clone turned up once. V and J are TRBV4-3 and TRBJ1-2; TRBD1 might be the D (5 bases). Per the germline V gene, CDR1 is LGHNA and CDR2 is YSLEER. V was pared by 4 bases and J by 0 bases, with 12 bases between. The CDR3 is 15 amino acids. CDR3 in DNA: TGCGCCAGCAGCCCCCGGTGGGGGACTAACTATGGCTACACCTTC. It codes for CASSPRWGTNYGYTF.

The chain employs TRBV12-5 and TRBJ2-1, with TRBD1 as a possible D gene (6 bases). V was clipped by 3 bases and J by 3 bases, with 15 bases between them. Germline V gene lookup returns CDR1 LGHNT and CDR2 FRNRAP. This CDR3 has 16 amino acids. The chain's CDR3 is CASGLSPGQVYNEQFF. CDR3 in DNA: TGTGCTAGTGGTTTATCACCGGGACAAGTCTACAATGAGCAGTTCTTC.